The present entry profiles one T cell receptor (beta chain) with its context. These data are taken from a study of blood T cell repertoires in COVID-19. Study summary: Samples of COVID-19 (acute and convalescent) were obtained from the United States, Italy and Spain. From T cells, B-cell-depleted T cells, or PBMCs came the material, which was cDNA or gDNA.

Germline lookup yields CDR1 SGHTA and CDR2 FQGNSA. This CDR3 contains 14 residues. V lost 2 bases to trimming and J lost 5 bases; unmatched junction nucleotides: 4. In the original analysis: Estimated nucleated cell counts came from reference gene primer amplification. Here immunoSEQ multiplex PCR was the method, and the copy in TCRdb shows in-frame clones only, minus some. V, J and clone size are taken as reported in that table, and D and trimming were inferred from the DNA itself. The sample shows tens of thousands of clones, 80% to 90% of them seen only once. This chain uses TRBV7-2 with TRBJ2-7; TRBD2 agrees at 9 bases. The sequence was collected from a woman in her seventies with acute or convalescent COVID-19. Specimen: peripheral blood. The CDR3 DNA reads TGTGCCAGCAGCTTAATCGGCGGGGGGGACGAGCAGTACGTC. It yields the protein CASSLIGGGDEQYV.